Listed here are 10 T cell receptor beta chains from one sample, sequenced in a study of T cells in Graves' hyperthyroidism and ophthalmopathy. What was amplified from RNA transcripts were TCR beta CDR3 regions. A set of HTBI primers served as the primers for a first-round RT-PCR of the TCR CDR3. One entry per CDR3 protein results from TCRdb running MiXCR on the multiplex PCR reads. The table has around 55,000 distinct CDR3 sequences, around 48% seen once. Sequences were obtained from blood. Source of these receptors: a woman in her forties or fifties with Graves' ophthalmopathy.

In its sample, this clonotype was seen many times. The chain couples TRBV7-3 to TRBJ2-3, with unresolved D. Per the germline V gene, CDR1 is SGHTA and CDR2 is FQGTGA. This CDR3 is 12 amino acids long. The V end was cut by 1 base, the J end by 4 bases, with 3 bases between. The CDR3 sequence is CASSLSPDTQYF. DNA for the CDR3: TGTGCCAGCAGCTTAAGCCCAGATACGCAGTATTTT.

CDR3 residues: CATRPGVAGEVEQYF. In DNA form, the CDR3 reads TGCGCCACCCGGCCGGGTGTAGCGGGGGAGGTTGAGCAGTACTTC. This chain uses TRBV10-2 with TRBJ2-7; 9 nucleotides align to TRBD2. CDR1 and CDR2 from the germline V gene are WSHSY and SAAADI. Trimming took 10 bases from V and 7 from J; bases not matched to a gene: 17. The CDR3 runs to 15 residues.

This clonotype was found many times. This rearrangement joins TRBV6-5 to TRBJ2-7, with unresolved D. Trimming stripped 2 bases from V and 6 bases from J, with 14 bases between. The germline V gene encodes CDR1 MNHEY and CDR2 SVGAGI. The length of the CDR3 is 14 residues. As DNA, the CDR3 is TGTGCCAGCAGTTACGCCCGGGCCTCTTCCGAGCAGTACTTC. As protein: CASSYARASSEQYF.

The chain uses TRBV13 and TRBJ1-1; the match to TRBD1 covers 8 bases. Germline CDR1 and CDR2: PRHDT and FYEKMQ (reference sequence). Trimming cost V 5 bases and J 4 bases; bases outside gene matches: 9. The CDR3 extends over 15 amino acids. The CDR3 DNA reads as TGTGCCAGCAGCCCTTGGACAGGGAAGAGCACTGAAGCTTTCTTT. It is translated as CASSPWTGKSTEAFF.

The rearrangement links TRBV20-1 to TRBJ2-1; unclear D gene. Trimming left V 1 base short and J 5 bases short, with 12 bases between. The CDR3 has 14 residues. In germline, CDR1 is DFQATT, CDR2 SNEGSKA (reference sequence). The CDR3 spells CSARVSSSNNEQFF. CDR3 sequence (DNA): TGCAGTGCTAGAGTTTCCAGCAGCAACAATGAGCAGTTCTTC.

Turning to this clonotype: One junction end disagrees with the germline gene, perhaps due to a read error. V is TRBV7-3 and J is TRBJ1-3; D perhaps matches TRBD1 (6 bases). The CDR3 is 14 amino acids. The germline V gene has CDR1 SGHTA and CDR2 FQGTGA. As DNA, the CDR3 is TGCGCCAGCAGCCCATGGACAGCCGGAAACACCGTATATTTT. Protein product: CASSPWTAGNTVYF.

This chain joins TRBV9 and TRBJ2-5; no reliable D call. CDR3 length: 12 amino acids. V was cut by 5 bases and J by 2 bases, with 7 bases left in between. Looked up from germline, CDR1 is SGDLS and CDR2 is YYNGEE. The CDR3 nucleotides are TGTGCCAGCAGGGACCCGCAAGAGACCCAGTACTTC. Translated, it gives CASRDPQETQYF.

This clonotype appeared many times. The chain combines TRBV5-6 with TRBJ1-2; 8 bases match TRBD1. Germline CDR1 reads SGHDT; CDR2 reads YYEEEE. This CDR3 contains 15 residues. J gave up 5 bases and V 0 bases, and 6 bases lay outside the gene matches. The CDR3 DNA follows: TGTGCCAGCAGCTTGGTGGACAGGGCCCAATATGGCTACACCTTC. It yields the protein CASSLVDRAQYGYTF.

Remarks on this clonotype: An end of the junction differs from the germline gene, which may be a read error. The V gene is TRBV11-2, the J gene TRBJ2-7; no firm D call. Germline V gene sequence: CDR1 SGHAT, CDR2 FQNNGV. The CDR3 contains 13 residues. The CDR3 reads CASSLERVGEQYF. Here the CDR3 DNA reads TGTGCCAGCAGCCTAGAAAGGGTAGGCGAGCAGTACTTC.

This chain uses TRBV9 with TRBJ2-3, with 7 bases lining up with TRBD2. The CDR3 is 16 amino acids. V shed 2 bases and J 1 base; nucleotides not matched to a gene: 7. Germline-derived CDR1 and CDR2 are SGDLS and YYNGEE. The CDR3: CASSVGGAGRTDTQYF. The CDR3 bases are TGTGCCAGCAGCGTGGGAGGGGCGGGGCGCACAGATACGCAGTATTTT.